One and the same sample provided the 11 T cell receptor beta chains below, sequenced in a study of post-analysis software for immune sequencing data. Study-level points and caveats: TRBV segments more frequent in patients than in controls numbered several and included TRBV5-6, TRBV5-1 and TRBV20-1.

Their target antigens are unknown. Built from TCR beta cDNA, the libraries had unique molecular identifiers in them. MiXCR was run by TCRdb on the PCR reads, yielding one entry per CDR3 protein. The table has under 900,000 distinct CDR3 sequences, roughly 50% seen once; the top ten hold approximately 4.5%. Sequenced sample: blood. Receptors were obtained from a girl between 10 and 17 years old with multiple sclerosis.

Only a few counts were recorded for this clonotype. V and J are TRBV12-3 or TRBV12-4 and TRBJ2-7; D unclear. Trimming stripped 6 bases from V and 2 bases from J, with 8 bases between. CDR3 size: 12 residues. The CDR3 region has the DNA TGTGCCAGCAGCCGACACCCCTACGAGCAGTACTTC. Translating gives CASSRHPYEQYF.

The chain has TRBV5-5 and TRBJ1-2, with 7 bases aligning to TRBD1. V shed 0 bases, J shed 6 bases, and the junction held 14 bases outside the gene matches. The CDR3 has 17 amino acids. Germline loops: CDR1 SGHKS, CDR2 YYEKEE (reference sequence). The CDR3 protein is CASSLANREQGYHGYTF. The DNA for the CDR3 is TGTGCCAGCAGCTTGGCCAACCGAGAACAGGGGTACCATGGCTACACCTTC.

The chain has TRBV5-1 and TRBJ2-3; D is unclear. The CDR3 runs to 14 residues. Trimming took off 4 bases at V and 2 bases at J, with 11 bases between the two ends. Per the germline V gene, CDR1 is SGHRS and CDR2 is YFSETQ. CDR3 sequence reads: CASSLGVNTDTQYF. The CDR3 bases are TGCGCCAGCAGCCTGGGCGTCAACACAGATACGCAGTATTTT.

V is TRBV20-1 and J is TRBJ2-7; 10 nucleotides match TRBD1. Trimming removed 4 bases from V and 3 bases from J; junction bases left unmatched: 6. Germline CDR1 is DFQATT and CDR2 is SNEGSKA (reference sequence). The CDR3 runs 14 residues. The CDR3 coding sequence is TGCAGTGCTATACTCCGGACAGGGGGCTACGAGCAGTACTTC. Translation: CSAILRTGGYEQYF.

The genes are TRBV2 and TRBJ2-7; D assignment may be TRBD1 or TRBD2 (5 bases each). Deletions cut 2 bases from V and 6 bases from J, with 11 bases between. The length of the CDR3 is 13 residues. CDR1 is SNHLY, CDR2 FYNNEI, per germline. The CDR3 protein is CASSEQGGPEQYF. The CDR3 region has the DNA TGTGCCAGCAGTGAACAGGGCGGGCCCGAGCAGTACTTC.

This chain connects TRBV14 to TRBJ2-7; 8 nucleotides align to TRBD2. The V and J ends lost 1 base and 0 bases, in that order; junction bases with no gene match: 5. The CDR3 is made up of 16 amino acids. Germline V lookup: CDR1 SGHDN, CDR2 FVKESK. The CDR3: CASSQARTSGSYEQYF. The CDR3 bases are TGTGCCAGCAGCCAAGCTCGTACTAGCGGCTCCTACGAGCAGTACTTC.

V and J are TRBV7-6 and TRBJ2-7, with D tentatively TRBD1 (7 bases). CDR1 and CDR2 (germline): SGHVS, FNYEAQ. V gave up 0 bases and J gave up 7 bases, with 13 bases separating them. The CDR3 is 14 residues long. This CDR3 reads CASSLAPRGVEQYF. The DNA for the CDR3 is TGTGCCAGCAGCTTAGCCCCCAGGGGGGTTGAGCAGTACTTC.

The gene calls are TRBV7-6 and TRBJ2-5; D possibly matches TRBD1 or TRBD2 (7 bases each). The J call could be wrong; TRBJ2-7 is a better fit for the DNA end. The CDR3 has 14 residues. Germline V gene lookup returns CDR1 SGHVS and CDR2 FNYEAQ. In DNA form, the CDR3 reads TGTGCCAGCAGCTTAGAGGCAGGGGGGGGCGAGCAGTACTTC. The encoded protein is CASSLEAGGGEQYF.

This clonotype was seen only a few times. Germline is not matched at one junction end, which may reflect a read error. The V and J genes are TRBV6-5 and TRBJ2-6; D is ambiguous. This CDR3 is 18 amino acids long. Germline lookup yields CDR1 MNHEY and CDR2 SVGAGI. CDR3 loop: CASSNSGATNSGANVLTF. CDR3 in DNA: TGTGCCAGCAGTAACTCCGGTGCCACTAATTCTGGGGCCAACGTCCTGACTTTC.

The chain joins TRBV7-9 to TRBJ1-2, with 8 bases fitting TRBD1. The length of the CDR3 is 15 residues. Germline V gene data show CDR1 as SEHNR and CDR2 as FQNEAQ (reference sequence). V lost 0 bases, J lost 4 bases, and 4 bases stayed unmatched. CDR3 sequence: CASSLADRVGYGYTF. Written as DNA, the CDR3 is TGTGCCAGCAGCTTAGCGGACAGGGTGGGCTATGGCTACACCTTC.

This clonotype has just a few counts. This rearrangement joins TRBV20-1 to TRBJ2-1; D unclear. The V end was cut by 6 bases, the J end by 6 bases, with 21 bases between. The CDR3 contains 15 residues. Germline CDR1 DFQATT, CDR2 SNEGSKA (reference sequence). The CDR3: CSAPTGSSVGNEQFF. The CDR3 DNA reads as TGCAGTGCACCTACCGGGTCCTCGGTCGGCAATGAGCAGTTCTTC.